Each of the 3 T cell receptor beta chains below was sequenced from the same sample in a study of cytomegalovirus exposure and HLA in healthy donors. The PCR was carried out with 60 Vbeta primers and 13 Jbeta primers. The protocol was immunoSEQ multiplex PCR, while the TCRdb copy is restricted to in-frame clones and leaves out a portion. The sample consists of around 130,000 clones, about four fifths of them appearing once. Sequencing input: PBMCs. The receptors come from a man younger than 35 in good health and CMV-seronegative.

The chain couples TRBV10-3 to TRBJ1-4; no definite D call. The CDR3 has 16 amino acids. V lost 4 bases to trimming and J lost 8 bases, with 20 bases between them. Germline assignment: CDR1 ENHRY and CDR2 SYGVKD. CDR3 DNA: TGTGCCATCAGTGCCCTACTGAGACGTCGGGAAGAAAAACTGTTTTTT. It is translated as CAISALLRRREEKLFF.

This clone was detected ten times or more. The V call is TRBV5-1, the J call TRBJ2-1; 9 bases line up with TRBD2. CDR3 length equals 15 residues. Germline V gene sequence: CDR1 SGHRS, CDR2 YFSETQ. V gave up 0 bases and J gave up 10 bases; unmatched junction bases: 8. The CDR3 DNA is TGCGCCAGCAGCTTGGGTGTAGCGGGGGCAAGGGAGCAGTTCTTC. This encodes CASSLGVAGAREQFF. Using reference TRBV5-1 and TRBJ2-1 for the parts outside the CDR3, the full variable domain is KAGVTQTPRYLIKTRGQQVTLSCSPISGHRSVSWYQQTPGQGLQFLFEYFSETQRNKGNFPGRFSGRQFSNSRSEMNVSTLELGDSALYLCASSLGVAGAREQFFGPGTRLTVL.

The chain is built from TRBV25-1 and TRBJ2-3; D perhaps matches TRBD2 (5 bases). Trimming stripped 1 base from V and 1 base from J, with 18 bases between. Per germline, CDR1 MGHDK and CDR2 SYGVNS. The length of the CDR3 is 18 residues. CDR3 sequence reads: CASSEWAGSEPGTDTQYF. The CDR3 bases are TGTGCCAGCAGTGAATGGGCGGGTAGTGAGCCAGGCACAGATACGCAGTATTTT. Based on the CDR3 plus reference TRBV25-1 and TRBJ2-3, the full variable domain is EADIYQTPRYLVIGTGKKITLECSQTMGHDKMYWYQQDPGMELHLIHYSYGVNSTEKGDLSSESTVSRIRTEHFPLTLESARPSHTSQYLCASSEWAGSEPGTDTQYFGPGTRLTVL.